This T cell receptor (beta chain) was recovered during a study of naive and memory T cell subsets. Two oligonucleotides, mixed equimolar, formed the beta constant-region primer covering TRBC1 and TRBC2. Four rounds of PCR amplified the ligated cDNA using nested alpha and beta constant-region primers plus SP2. TCRdb recomputed calls from the UMI-ligation and nested PCR reads with MiXCR, one row per CDR3 protein. The data show some 80,000 distinct CDR3 sequences, around 9% seen once. Ten or more counts support this clonotype. Its cognate antigen is unknown. Study conclusions and caveats: A clonotype means one alpha or beta sequence, not an alpha/beta pair. Naive repertoires, especially CD8, held a few larger clonotypes, possibly memory cells re-expressing CD45RA. Over 85% of naive TCR sequences appeared only once, unlike memory subsets. Gini index rose across naive, CM, EM and EMRA in CD4 and CD8.

The TCR was taken from a human donor in good health. The specimen was naive CD8+ T cells from blood.

The CDR3 coding sequence is TGTGCCAGCAGCTTCTCGACAGGGAACTACAATGAGCAGTTCTTC. It encodes CASSFSTGNYNEQFF. The rearrangement joins TRBV7-9 to TRBJ2-1; 7 bases line up with TRBD1. V lost 3 bases, J lost 3 bases, and 5 bases stayed unmatched. The CDR3 is 15 residues long. Per the germline V gene, CDR1 is SEHNR and CDR2 is FQNEAQ (reference sequence).